The clone carrying this T cell receptor beta chain came up a few times. Its antigen remains unknown. The data derive from a study of identical twins. Study-wide results and caveats: Conclusions leaned on cross-sectional statistical analysis and did not track the same donors over time. Whereas memory repertoires showed no such difference, abundant cord blood beta clonotypes carried fewer insertions.

TCRdb re-analysed the 5' RACE reads in MiXCR, keeping a single row per CDR3 protein. The table includes roughly 240,000 distinct CDR3 sequences, roughly 7% detected once. This sample was also put to use in a study of yellow fever vaccine responses in identical twins. That report adds: Vaccine T cell responses of twins reportedly seemed partly convergent and partly personalized.

The sample taken for sequencing was memory (CD45RO+) T cells sorted from blood. This receptor was taken from a woman between 18 and 29 years old in good health.

CDR3 loop: CASSTTASTDTQYF. DNA of the CDR3: TGTGCCAGCAGCACTACAGCAAGCACAGATACGCAGTATTTT. The rearrangement links TRBV3-1 to TRBJ2-3; D gene unclear. V was pared by 5 bases and J by 0 bases, with 9 bases between. CDR3 length equals 14 residues. The germline V gene encodes CDR1 LGHDT and CDR2 YNNKEL (reference sequence).